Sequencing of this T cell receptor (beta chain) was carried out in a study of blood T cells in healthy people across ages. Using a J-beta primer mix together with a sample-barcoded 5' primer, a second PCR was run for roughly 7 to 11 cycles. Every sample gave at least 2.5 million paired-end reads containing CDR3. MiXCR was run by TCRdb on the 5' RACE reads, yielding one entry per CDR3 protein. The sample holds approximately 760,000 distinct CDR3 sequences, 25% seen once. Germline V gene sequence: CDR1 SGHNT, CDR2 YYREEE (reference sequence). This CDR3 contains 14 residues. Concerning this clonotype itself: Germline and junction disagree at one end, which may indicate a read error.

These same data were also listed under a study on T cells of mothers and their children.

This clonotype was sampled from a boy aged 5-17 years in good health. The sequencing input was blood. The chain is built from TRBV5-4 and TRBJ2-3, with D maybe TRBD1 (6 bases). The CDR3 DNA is TGTGCCTCCCGGACGGCAGGGGAGACGGAGACCCAGTACTTT. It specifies CASRTAGETETQYF.